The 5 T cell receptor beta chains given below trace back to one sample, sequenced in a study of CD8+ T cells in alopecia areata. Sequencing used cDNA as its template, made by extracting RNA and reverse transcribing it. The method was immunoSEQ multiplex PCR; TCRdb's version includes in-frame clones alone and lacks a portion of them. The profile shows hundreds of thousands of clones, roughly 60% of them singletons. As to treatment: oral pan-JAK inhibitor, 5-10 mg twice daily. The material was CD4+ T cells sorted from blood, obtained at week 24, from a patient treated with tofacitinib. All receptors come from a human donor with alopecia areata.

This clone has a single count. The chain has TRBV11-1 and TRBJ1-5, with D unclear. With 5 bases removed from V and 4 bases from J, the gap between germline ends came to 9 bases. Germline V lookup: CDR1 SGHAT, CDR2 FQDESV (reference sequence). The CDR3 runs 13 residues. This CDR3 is CASSPRENQPQHF. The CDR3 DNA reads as TGTGCCAGCAGCCCACGGGAAAATCAGCCCCAGCATTTT. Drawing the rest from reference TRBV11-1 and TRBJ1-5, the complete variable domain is EAEVAQSPRYKITEKSQAVAFWCDPISGHATLYWYRQILGQGPELLVQFQDESVVDDSQLPKDRFSAERLKGVDSTLKIQPAELGDSAMYLCASSPRENQPQHFGDGTRLSIL.

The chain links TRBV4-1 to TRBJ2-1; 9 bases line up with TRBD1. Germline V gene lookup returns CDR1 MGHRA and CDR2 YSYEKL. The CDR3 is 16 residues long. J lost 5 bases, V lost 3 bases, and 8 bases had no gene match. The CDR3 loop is CASSQQGTGLNNEQFF. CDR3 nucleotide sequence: TGCGCCAGCAGCCAGCAAGGGACAGGGCTTAACAATGAGCAGTTCTTC.

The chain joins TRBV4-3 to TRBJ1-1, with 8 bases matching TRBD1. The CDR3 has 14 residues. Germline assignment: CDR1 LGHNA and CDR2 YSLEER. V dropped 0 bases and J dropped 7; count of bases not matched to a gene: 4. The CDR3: CASSQEGQGGEAFF. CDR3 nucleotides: TGCGCCAGCAGCCAAGAAGGACAGGGCGGTGAAGCTTTCTTT.

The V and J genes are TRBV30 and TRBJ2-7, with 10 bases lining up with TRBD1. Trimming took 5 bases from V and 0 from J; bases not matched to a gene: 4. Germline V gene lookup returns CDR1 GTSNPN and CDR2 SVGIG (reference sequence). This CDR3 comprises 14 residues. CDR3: CAWVRQGASYEQYF. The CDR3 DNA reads TGTGCCTGGGTCCGACAGGGGGCCTCCTACGAGCAGTACTTC.

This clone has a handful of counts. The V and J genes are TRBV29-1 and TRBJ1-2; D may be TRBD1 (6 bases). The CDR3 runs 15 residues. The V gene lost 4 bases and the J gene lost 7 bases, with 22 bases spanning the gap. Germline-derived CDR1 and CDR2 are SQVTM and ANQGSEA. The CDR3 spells CSVVRGGRGSGGYTF. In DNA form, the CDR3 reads TGCAGCGTTGTACGAGGCGGCAGGGGATCGGGTGGCTACACCTTC.